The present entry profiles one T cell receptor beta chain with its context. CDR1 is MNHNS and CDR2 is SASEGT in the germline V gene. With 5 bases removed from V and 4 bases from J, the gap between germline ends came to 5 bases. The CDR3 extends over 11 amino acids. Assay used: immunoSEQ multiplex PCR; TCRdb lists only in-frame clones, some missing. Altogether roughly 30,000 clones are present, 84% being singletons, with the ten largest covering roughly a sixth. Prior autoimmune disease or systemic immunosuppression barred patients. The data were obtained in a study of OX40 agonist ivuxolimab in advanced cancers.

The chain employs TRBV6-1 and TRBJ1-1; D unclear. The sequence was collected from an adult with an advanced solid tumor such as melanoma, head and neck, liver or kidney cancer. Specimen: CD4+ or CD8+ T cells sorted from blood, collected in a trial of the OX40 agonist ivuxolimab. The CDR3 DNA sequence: TGTGCCAGCAGTCCAGGCACTGAAGCTTTCTTT. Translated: CASSPGTEAFF.